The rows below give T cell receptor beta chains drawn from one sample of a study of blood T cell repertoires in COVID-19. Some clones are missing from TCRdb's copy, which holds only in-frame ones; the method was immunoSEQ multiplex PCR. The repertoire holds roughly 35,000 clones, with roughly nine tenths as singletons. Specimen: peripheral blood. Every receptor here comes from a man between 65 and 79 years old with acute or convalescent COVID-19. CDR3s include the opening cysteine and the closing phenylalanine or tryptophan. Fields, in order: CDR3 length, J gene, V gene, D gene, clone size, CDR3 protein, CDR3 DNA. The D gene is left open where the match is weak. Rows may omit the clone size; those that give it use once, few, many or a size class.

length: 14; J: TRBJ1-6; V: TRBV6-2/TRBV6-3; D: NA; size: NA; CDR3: CASSADPRDSPLHF; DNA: TGTGCCAGCAGCGCCGACCCGAGGGATTCACCCCTCCACTTT
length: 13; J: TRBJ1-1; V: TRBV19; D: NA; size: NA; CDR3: CASSIGGSTEAFF; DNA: TGTGCCAGTAGTATTGGCGGTAGCACTGAAGCTTTCTTT
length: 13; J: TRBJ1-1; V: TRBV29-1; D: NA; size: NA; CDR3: CSVLVQGDAEAFF; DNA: TGCAGCGTCCTGGTACAGGGTGACGCTGAAGCTTTCTTT
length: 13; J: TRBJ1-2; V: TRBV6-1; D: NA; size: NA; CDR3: CASSDRVDYGYTF; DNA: TGTGCCAGCAGTGACCGCGTGGACTATGGCTACACCTTC
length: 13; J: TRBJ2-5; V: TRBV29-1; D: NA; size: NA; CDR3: CSVEISGDETQYF; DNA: TGCAGCGTGGAGATTTCAGGGGATGAGACCCAGTACTTC
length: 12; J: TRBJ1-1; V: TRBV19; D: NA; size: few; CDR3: CASSQGNTEAFF; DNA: TGTGCCAGTAGCCAGGGGAACACTGAAGCTTTCTTT
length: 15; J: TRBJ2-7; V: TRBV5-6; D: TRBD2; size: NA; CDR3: CASSSYPGGSYEQYF; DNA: TGTGCCAGCAGCTCCTACCCGGGGGGCTCCTACGAGCAGTACTTC
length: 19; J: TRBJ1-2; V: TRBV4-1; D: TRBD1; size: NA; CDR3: CASSQRERTGGDVGYGYTF; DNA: TGCGCCAGCAGCCAAAGGGAGAGGACAGGGGGCGACGTAGGCTATGGCTACACCTTC
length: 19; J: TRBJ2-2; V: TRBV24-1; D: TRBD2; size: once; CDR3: CATSETGLAGGPGTGELFF; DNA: TGTGCCACCAGTGAAACGGGACTAGCGGGAGGGCCGGGAACCGGGGAGCTGTTTTTT
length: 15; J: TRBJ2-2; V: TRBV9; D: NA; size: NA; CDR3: CASTRRDKNTGELFF; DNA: TGTGCCAGCACTCGAAGGGACAAGAACACCGGGGAGCTGTTTTTT
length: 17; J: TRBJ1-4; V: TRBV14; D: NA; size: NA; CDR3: CASSPLKSGGEDEKLFF; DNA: TGTGCCAGCAGCCCGCTAAAATCCGGGGGGGAGGATGAAAAACTGTTTTTT
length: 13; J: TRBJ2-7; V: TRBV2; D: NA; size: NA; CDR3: CASSTGNSYEQYF; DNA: TGTGCCAGCAGCACCGGGAACTCCTACGAGCAGTACTTC
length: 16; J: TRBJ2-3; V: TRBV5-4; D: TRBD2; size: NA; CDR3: CASSPGGSYSTDTQYF; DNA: TGTGCCAGCAGCCCGGGGGGTTCTTATAGCACAGATACGCAGTATTTT
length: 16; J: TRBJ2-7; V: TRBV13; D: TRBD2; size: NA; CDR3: CASSTSGRALWGKQYF; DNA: TGTGCCAGCAGCACTAGCGGGAGGGCCCTTTGGGGTAAGCAGTACTTC
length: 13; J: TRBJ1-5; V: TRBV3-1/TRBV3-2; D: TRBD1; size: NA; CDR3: CASSQDRFQPQHF; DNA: TGTGCCAGCAGCCAGGACAGGTTTCAGCCCCAGCATTTT
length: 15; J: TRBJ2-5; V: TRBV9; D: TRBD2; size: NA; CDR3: CASSVLSGSAETQYF; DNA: TGTGCCAGCAGCGTCCTAAGCGGGAGCGCCGAGACCCAGTACTTC
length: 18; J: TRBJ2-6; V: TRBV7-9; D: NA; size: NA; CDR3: CASSFRGHLISGANVLTF; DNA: TGTGCCAGCAGCTTTCGGGGACACTTAATCTCTGGGGCCAACGTCCTGACTTTC
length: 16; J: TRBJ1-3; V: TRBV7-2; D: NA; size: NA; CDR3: CASSLAAGLSGNTIYF; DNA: TGTGCCAGCAGCTTAGCTGCAGGGCTCTCTGGAAACACCATATATTTT
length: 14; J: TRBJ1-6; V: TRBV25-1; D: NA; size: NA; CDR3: CASSADSWGSPLHF; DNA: TGTGCCAGCAGTGCCGACAGCTGGGGATCACCCCTCCACTTT
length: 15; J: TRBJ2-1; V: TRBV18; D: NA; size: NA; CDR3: CASSLYSGFYNEQFF; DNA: TGTGCCAGCTCACTCTATAGCGGATTCTACAATGAGCAGTTCTTC
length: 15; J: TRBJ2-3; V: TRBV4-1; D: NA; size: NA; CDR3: CASSHLTGGRDTQYF; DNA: TGCGCCAGCAGCCACTTGACAGGTGGTAGAGATACGCAGTATTTT
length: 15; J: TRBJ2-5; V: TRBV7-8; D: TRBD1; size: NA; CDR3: CASSTNQGAQETQYF; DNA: TGTGCCAGCAGCACGAACCAGGGGGCTCAAGAGACCCAGTACTTC
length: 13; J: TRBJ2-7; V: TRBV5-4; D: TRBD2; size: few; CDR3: CASSLASGGEQYF; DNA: TGTGCCAGCAGCTTGGCTAGCGGGGGTGAGCAGTACTTC
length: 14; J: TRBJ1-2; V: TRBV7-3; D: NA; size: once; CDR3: CASSLTQINYGYTF; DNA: TGTGCCAGCAGCTTAACCCAGATTAACTATGGCTACACCTTC
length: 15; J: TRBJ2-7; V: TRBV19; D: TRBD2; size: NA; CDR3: CASSIISGGPYEQYF; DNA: TGTGCCAGTAGTATAATCTCGGGAGGGCCCTACGAGCAGTACTTC
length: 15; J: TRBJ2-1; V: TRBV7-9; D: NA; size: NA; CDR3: CASSLGQAGRDEQFF; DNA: TGTGCCAGCAGCTTAGGGCAGGCGGGGCGGGATGAGCAGTTCTTC
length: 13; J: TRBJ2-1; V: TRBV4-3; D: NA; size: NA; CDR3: CASSQWAQGEQFF; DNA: TGCGCCAGCAGCCAATGGGCCCAAGGTGAGCAGTTCTTC
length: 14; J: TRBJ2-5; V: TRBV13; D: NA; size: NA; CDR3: CASSEDSSRETQYF; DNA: TGTGCCAGCAGCGAGGACTCGAGTAGAGAGACCCAGTACTTC
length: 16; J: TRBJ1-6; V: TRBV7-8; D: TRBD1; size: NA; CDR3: CASSSGQGRWDSPLHF; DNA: TGTGCCAGCAGCTCGGGACAGGGGAGGTGGGATTCACCCCTCCACTTT
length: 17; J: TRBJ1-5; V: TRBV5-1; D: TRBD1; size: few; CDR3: CASSLTPGTGGSLPQHF; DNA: TGCGCCAGCAGCTTGACTCCCGGGACAGGGGGTAGTCTGCCCCAGCATTTT
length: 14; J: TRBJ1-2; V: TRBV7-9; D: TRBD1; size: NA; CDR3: CASSRQGENYGYTF; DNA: TGTGCCAGCAGCCGACAGGGGGAGAACTATGGCTACACCTTC
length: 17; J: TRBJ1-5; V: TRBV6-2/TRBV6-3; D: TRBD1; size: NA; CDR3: CASSSDVRTGFGQPQHF; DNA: TGTGCCAGCAGTTCCGACGTCCGGACAGGTTTCGGGCAGCCCCAGCATTTT
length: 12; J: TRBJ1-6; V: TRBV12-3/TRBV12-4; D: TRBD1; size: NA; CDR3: CASSPTGGRLHF; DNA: TGTGCCAGCAGTCCCACAGGGGGTCGCCTCCACTTT
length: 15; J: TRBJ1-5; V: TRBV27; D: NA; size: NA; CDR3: CASSLNQGGNQPQHF; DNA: TGTGCCAGCAGTTTGAACCAGGGTGGAAATCAGCCCCAGCATTTT
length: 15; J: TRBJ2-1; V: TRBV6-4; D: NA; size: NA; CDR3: CASSNLPDSYNEQFF; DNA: TGTGCCAGCAGCAACCTACCCGACTCCTACAATGAGCAGTTCTTC
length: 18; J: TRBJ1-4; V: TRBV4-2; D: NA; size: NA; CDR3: CASSQDRGILATNEKLFF; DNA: TGTGCCAGCAGCCAAGATAGAGGGATCTTGGCAACTAATGAAAAACTGTTTTTT
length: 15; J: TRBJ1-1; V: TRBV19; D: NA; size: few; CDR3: CASSINQGLNTEAFF; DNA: TGTGCCAGTAGTATTAATCAGGGCTTGAACACTGAAGCTTTCTTT
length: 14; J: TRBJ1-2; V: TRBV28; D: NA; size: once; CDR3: CASSLLQGSDGYTF; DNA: TGTGCCAGCAGTTTATTACAGGGATCAGATGGCTACACCTTC
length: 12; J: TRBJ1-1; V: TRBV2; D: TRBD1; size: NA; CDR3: CASSSPGTGQLF; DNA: TGTGCCAGCAGTTCCCCGGGGACAGGGCAACTCTTT
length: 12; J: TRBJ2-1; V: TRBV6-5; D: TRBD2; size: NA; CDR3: CASSPLAGEQFF; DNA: TGTGCCAGCAGCCCCCTAGCGGGGGAGCAGTTCTTC
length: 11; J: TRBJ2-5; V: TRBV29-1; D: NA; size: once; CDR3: CSVGYQETQYF; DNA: TGCAGCGTTGGCTATCAAGAGACCCAGTACTTC
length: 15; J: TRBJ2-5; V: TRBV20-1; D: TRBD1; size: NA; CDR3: CSASATGGRWKTQYF; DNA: TGCAGTGCTAGTGCCACAGGGGGACGTTGGAAGACCCAGTACTTC
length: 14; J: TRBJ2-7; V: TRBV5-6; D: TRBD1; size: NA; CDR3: CASSLGDRGHEQYF; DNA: TGTGCCAGCAGCTTGGGGGACAGGGGGCACGAGCAGTACTTC
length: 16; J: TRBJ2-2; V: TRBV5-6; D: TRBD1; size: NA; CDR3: CASSLLPGGHTGELFF; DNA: TGTGCCAGCAGCTTGTTGCCAGGGGGACACACCGGGGAGCTGTTTTTT
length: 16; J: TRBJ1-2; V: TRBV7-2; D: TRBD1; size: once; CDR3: CASSLGGQGLYYGYTF; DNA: TGTGCCAGCAGCTTAGGAGGACAGGGCCTTTACTATGGCTACACCTTC
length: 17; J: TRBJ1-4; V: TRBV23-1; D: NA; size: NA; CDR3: CASSQSSRGTQYEKLFF; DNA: TGCGCCAGCAGTCAGTCCTCTCGGGGGACCCAGTATGAAAAACTGTTTTTT
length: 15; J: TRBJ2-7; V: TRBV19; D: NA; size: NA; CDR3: CASSIRDTVSYEQYF; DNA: TGTGCCAGTAGTATCCGAGACACCGTCTCCTACGAGCAGTACTTC
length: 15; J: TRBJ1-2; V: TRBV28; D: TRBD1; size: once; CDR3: CASSSRDRGSYGYTF; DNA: TGTGCCAGCAGTTCCCGGGACAGGGGAAGCTATGGCTACACCTTC
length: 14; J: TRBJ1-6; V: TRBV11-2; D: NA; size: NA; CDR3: CASSSGTPNSPLHF; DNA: TGTGCCAGCAGCTCCGGGACACCGAATTCACCCCTCCACTTT
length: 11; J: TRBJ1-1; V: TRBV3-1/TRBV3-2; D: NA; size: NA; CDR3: CASKQDSEAFF; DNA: TGTGCCAGCAAACAAGACAGTGAAGCTTTCTTT
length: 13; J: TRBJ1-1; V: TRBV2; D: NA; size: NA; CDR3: CASSPTMNTEAFF; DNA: TGTGCCAGCAGTCCTACGATGAACACTGAAGCTTTCTTT
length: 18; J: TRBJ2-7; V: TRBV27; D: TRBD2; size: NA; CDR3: CASTARKPLAGGPSEQYF; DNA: TGTGCCAGCACCGCCCGAAAGCCCTTAGCGGGAGGGCCGAGCGAGCAGTACTTC
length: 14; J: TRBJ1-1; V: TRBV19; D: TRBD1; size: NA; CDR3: CASRRGGSDTEAFF; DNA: TGTGCCAGTAGAAGAGGGGGCTCGGATACTGAAGCTTTCTTT
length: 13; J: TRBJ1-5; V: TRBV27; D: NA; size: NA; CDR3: CASSHNRNQPQHF; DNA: TGTGCCAGCAGTCATAACAGAAATCAGCCCCAGCATTTT
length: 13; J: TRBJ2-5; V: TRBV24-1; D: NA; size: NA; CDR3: CATSAPQEETQYF; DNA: TGTGCCACCAGTGCTCCACAGGAGGAGACCCAGTACTTC
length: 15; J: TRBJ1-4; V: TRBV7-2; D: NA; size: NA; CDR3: CASSGNLATNEKLFF; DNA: TGTGCCAGCAGCGGCAACCTTGCAACTAATGAAAAACTGTTTTTT
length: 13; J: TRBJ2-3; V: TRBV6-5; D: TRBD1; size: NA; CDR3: CASSYYRTGTQYF; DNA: TGTGCCAGCAGTTACTACCGGACAGGGACGCAGTATTTT
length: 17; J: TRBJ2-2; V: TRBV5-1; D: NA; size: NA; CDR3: CASSLEVLALENGELFF; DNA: TGCGCCAGCAGCTTGGAGGTACTAGCACTCGAAAACGGGGAGCTGTTTTTT
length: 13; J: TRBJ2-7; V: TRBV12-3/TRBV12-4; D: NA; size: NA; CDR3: CASSFNLGGEQYF; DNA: TGTGCCAGCAGTTTCAACCTCGGGGGCGAGCAGTACTTC
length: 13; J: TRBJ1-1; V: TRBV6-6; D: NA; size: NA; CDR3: CASSNGGGWEAFF; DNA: TGTGCCAGCAGTAACGGGGGGGGCTGGGAAGCTTTCTTT